This TCR beta chain was retrieved from a study of T cells in tuberculosis. The germline V gene encodes CDR1 SNHLY and CDR2 FYNNEI. The CDR3 is 14 amino acids. V gave up 2 bases and J gave up 4 bases, with 9 bases separating them. TCRdb's table, derived via immunoSEQ multiplex PCR, lists solely in-frame clones and lacks some. The table shows approximately 22,000 clones, with around 85% occurring only once. The time point here: new active TB diagnosis, blood taken before or within 7 days of starting treatment. The input for sequencing was PBMCs, taken at tuberculosis diagnosis. This chain joins TRBV2 and TRBJ1-5, with D possibly being TRBD1 (5 bases). The clonotype comes from an adult with tuberculosis. The CDR3 DNA is TGTGCCAGCAGTGAAAGGACAAGAAATCAGCCCCAGCATTTT. Translated: CASSERTRNQPQHF.